Detailed here is one T cell receptor beta chain. This record comes from a study of blood T cell repertoires in COVID-19. Study-wide context: Specimens from acute and convalescent COVID-19 originated in the United States, Italy and Spain. The analysed material was cDNA or gDNA that came from T cells, B-cell-depleted T cells, or PBMCs.

Patients of the Seattle cohort, enrolled during active infection, were followed longitudinally. Trimming removed 2 bases from V and 6 bases from J; junction bases left unmatched: 7. The CDR3 length is 15 residues. The germline CDR1 and CDR2 sequences are SGHNT and YYREEE (reference sequence). Original processing notes: Estimation of nucleated cell counts was performed using reference gene primer amplification. TCRdb keeps only in-frame clones here, not all; method: immunoSEQ multiplex PCR. The DNA gave D and trimming, while V, J and clone size come from that table. The sample lists more than 200,000 clones, 85% to 90% occurring once.

The rearrangement uses TRBV5-4 and TRBJ2-2, with 7 bases aligning to TRBD1. The TCR comes from a woman aged 50 to 60 with COVID-19, enrolled during active disease. Source material: peripheral blood. The CDR3, as DNA: TGTGCCAGCAGCTTAAGGGGGCTTTCGGCCGGGGAGCTGTTTTTT. Translation gives CASSLRGLSAGELFF. The whole variable domain, remainder taken from reference TRBV5-4 and TRBJ2-2, is ETGVTQSPTHLIKTRGQQVTLRCSSQSGHNTVSWYQQALGQGPQFIFQYYREEENGRGNFPPRFSGLQFPNYSSELNVNALELDDSALYLCASSLRGLSAGELFFGEGSRLTVL.